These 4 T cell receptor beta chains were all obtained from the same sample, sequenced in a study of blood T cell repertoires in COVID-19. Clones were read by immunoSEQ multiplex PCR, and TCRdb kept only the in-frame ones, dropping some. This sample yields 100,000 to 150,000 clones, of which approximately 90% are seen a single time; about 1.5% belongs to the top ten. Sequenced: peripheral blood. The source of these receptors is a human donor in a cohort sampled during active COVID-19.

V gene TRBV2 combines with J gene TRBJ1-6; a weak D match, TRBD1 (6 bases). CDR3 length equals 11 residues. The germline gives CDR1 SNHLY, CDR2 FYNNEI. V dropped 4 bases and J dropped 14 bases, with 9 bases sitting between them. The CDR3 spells CASSGTAALHF. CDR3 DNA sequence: TGTGCCAGCAGTGGGACAGCGGCCCTCCACTTT.

The CDR3 is CASSPDTSAGGEKLFF. The CDR3 DNA follows: TGCGCCAGCAGCCCGGATACATCGGCGGGCGGCGAAAAACTGTTTTTT. The J gene is TRBJ1-4, the V gene TRBV5-1; D is undetermined. The CDR3 is 16 amino acids. V was trimmed by 4 bases and J by 8 bases, leaving 21 bases between them. CDR1 is SGHRS and CDR2 is YFSETQ in the germline V gene.

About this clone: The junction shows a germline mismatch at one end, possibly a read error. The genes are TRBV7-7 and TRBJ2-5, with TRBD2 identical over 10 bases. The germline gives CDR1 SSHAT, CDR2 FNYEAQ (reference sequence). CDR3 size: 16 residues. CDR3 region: CASSMTGTSVQETQYF. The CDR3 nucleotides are TGTGCTAGCAGCATGACCGGGACTAGCGTGCAAGAGACCCAGTACTTC.

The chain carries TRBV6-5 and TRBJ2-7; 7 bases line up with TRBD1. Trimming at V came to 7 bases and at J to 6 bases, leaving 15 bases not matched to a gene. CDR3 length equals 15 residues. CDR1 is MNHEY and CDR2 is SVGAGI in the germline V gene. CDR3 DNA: TGTGCCAGCACTAGACAGGGTAGGGCTATTGGCGAGCAGTACTTC. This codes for CASTRQGRAIGEQYF.